The following is a TCR beta chain sequence with its context. The data derive from a study of T cells in Graves' hyperthyroidism and ophthalmopathy. There were TCR beta CDR3 regions amplified from RNA transcripts. Using the HTBI primer set, a first-round RT-PCR was run on the TCR CDR3. TCRdb re-called the multiplex PCR reads through MiXCR, storing one row per CDR3 protein. The sample carries approximately 640,000 distinct CDR3 sequences, less than 45% recorded once. Diagnostic assessment was based on clinical symptoms, serum thyroxine and TRAb, thyroid ultrasound and orbital computed tomography. J lost 6 bases, V lost 6 bases, and 10 bases had no gene match. The CDR3 contains 15 residues. The V gene's germline CDR1 is LNHDA and CDR2 SQIVND (reference sequence).

This rearrangement joins TRBV19 to TRBJ1-1, with 10 bases matching TRBD1. The sample consisted of peripheral blood or thyroid tissue (not recorded which). The source of this sequence is an adult man with Graves' disease, either hyperthyroidism or ophthalmopathy (not recorded which). The CDR3 protein is CASRNLRTGGAEAFF. In nucleotides, the CDR3 is TGTGCCAGTAGAAACTTGAGGACAGGGGGTGCTGAAGCTTTCTTT.